This T cell receptor (beta chain) was identified during a study of OX40 agonist ivuxolimab in advanced cancers. Study context: Prior anti-PD-1, anti-PD-L1 or anti-CTLA-4 therapy did not bar entry, and more than 35% had some.

Trimming removed 3 bases from V and 8 bases from J, with 20 bases in between. The germline V gene encodes CDR1 MDHEN and CDR2 SYDVKM. The CDR3 contains 16 residues. Samples of blood were obtained at baseline, on cycle 4 day 1, and on cycle 7 day 1. This table comes from immunoSEQ multiplex PCR, and its TCRdb copy is limited to in-frame clones, with some not included. The sample has more than 50,000 clones, 75% to 85% seen once. This sequence originates from an adult with an advanced solid tumor such as melanoma, head and neck, liver or kidney cancer. Sequences were derived from CD4+ or CD8+ T cells sorted from blood, sampled in a trial of the OX40 agonist ivuxolimab. V gene TRBV28 combines with J gene TRBJ2-1, with D hard to call. CDR3 protein: CASSFSVGGYTDEQFF. The CDR3 DNA reads as TGTGCCAGCAGTTTCTCGGTGGGCGGCTACACCGATGAGCAGTTCTTC.